The 31 T cell receptor beta chains reported below all come from one sample, sequenced in a study of breast tumors, draining lymph nodes, adjacent tissues. Axillary draining lymph nodes of breast cancer patients supplied the node samples. TCRdb analysed the multiplex PCR reads with MiXCR anew, one entry per CDR3 protein. The sample has some 140,000 distinct CDR3 sequences; 20% to 25% are singletons. Sequenced material: axillary lymph node tissue. These receptors all stem from a female donor with breast cancer. Some clones in this sample may be carry-over from other donors' samples.

For this clonotype: One base away lies a much larger clone, so this may be a sequencing read error. The gene calls are TRBV7-6 and TRBJ2-5, with 8 bases matching TRBD2. The germline gives CDR1 SGHVS, CDR2 FNYEAQ. The CDR3 spans 15 residues. This CDR3 reads CANSPATGGRETQYF. DNA of the CDR3: TGTGCCAACAGCCCGGCAACGGGAGGGCGAGAGACCCAGTACTTC.

This clonotype was counted many times. This chain joins TRBV7-8 and TRBJ1-5, with 10 positions matching TRBD1. V trimming: 0 bases; J trimming: 3 bases; junction bases outside the gene matches: 11. The CDR3 has 19 amino acids. The germline V gene encodes CDR1 SGHVS and CDR2 FQNEAQ. The CDR3 sequence is CASSLASRGTGVFNQPQHF. CDR3 DNA sequence: TGTGCCAGCAGCTTAGCGAGTCGAGGGACAGGGGTCTTCAATCAGCCCCAGCATTTT. Supplemented by reference TRBV7-8 and TRBJ1-5, the full variable domain reads GAGVSQSPRYKVAKRGQDVALRCDPISGHVSLFWYQQALGQGPEFLTYFQNEAQLDKSGLPSDRFFAERPEGSVSTLKIQRTQQEDSAVYLCASSLASRGTGVFNQPQHFGDGTRLSIL.

There are many counts of this clonotype. The V call is TRBV5-4, the J call TRBJ1-5; D gene unclear. The germline V and J ends were trimmed by 0 bases and 2 bases, with 6 bases remaining between them. CDR3 size: 14 residues. Germline V gene lookup returns CDR1 SGHNT and CDR2 YYREEE (reference sequence). CDR3 in DNA: TGTGCCAGCAGCTTGGCACCTGGCAATCAGCCCCAGCATTTT. Residues: CASSLAPGNQPQHF.

This clonotype was picked up many times. The V and J genes are TRBV3-1 and TRBJ2-5, with 7 bases aligning to TRBD2. CDR1 LGHDT and CDR2 YNNKEL come from the germline V gene (reference sequence). The CDR3 totals 15 residues. After removal of 4 bases from V and 1 base from J, the junction contained 6 bases not matched to a gene. The CDR3 DNA reads as TGTGCCAGCAGCCCAACTCGGACTAGCCAAGAGACCCAGTACTTC. It is translated as CASSPTRTSQETQYF.

This clonotype was counted only a few times. The rearrangement joins TRBV14 to TRBJ2-3; possibly TRBD2 for D (6 bases). Germline CDR1 reads SGHDN; CDR2 reads FVKESK. V was cut by 5 bases and J by 2 bases, with 17 bases left in between. This CDR3 spans 16 amino acids. CDR3 DNA sequence: TGTGCCAGCAGCGACCGGGGGATCCAAAACACAGATACGCAGTATTTT. This encodes CASSDRGIQNTDTQYF.

This clonotype was observed many times. The chain combines TRBV14 with TRBJ2-5; 7 bases agree with TRBD2. The germline gives CDR1 SGHDN, CDR2 FVKESK. The CDR3 totals 15 residues. V was clipped by 2 bases and J by 3 bases; unmatched bases: 6. CDR3 DNA sequence: TGTGCCAGCAGCCAACTGGGGGAGGGAGAAGAGACCCAGTACTTC. This gives the protein CASSQLGEGEETQYF. Based on the CDR3 plus reference TRBV14 and TRBJ2-5, the full variable domain is EAGVTQFPSHSVIEKGQTVTLRCDPISGHDNLYWYRRVMGKEIKFLLHFVKESKQDESGMPNNRFLAERTGGTYSTLKVQPAELEDSGVYFCASSQLGEGEETQYFGPGTRLLVL.

This clonotype has ten or more counts. V and J are TRBV4-2 and TRBJ2-3; TRBD2 matches 8 bases. This CDR3 region has 15 residues. J lost 0 bases, V lost 4 bases, and 3 bases had no gene match. Germline values: CDR1 LGHNA, CDR2 YNFKEQ. DNA for the CDR3: TGTGCCAGCAGCCTGACTAGCGATAGCACAGATACGCAGTATTTT. Its translation is CASSLTSDSTDTQYF.

This clonotype was detected only a few times. The chain is built from TRBV25-1 and TRBJ1-5; 8 nucleotides align to TRBD1. The CDR3 length is 15 residues. Unmatched junction bases numbered 6, after V lost 4 bases and J lost 4 bases. Per germline, CDR1 MGHDK and CDR2 SYGVNS. The CDR3 nucleotides are TGTGCCAGCAGTGGAGGACAGGGTGTGAATCAGCCCCAGCATTTT. This translates into CASSGGQGVNQPQHF.

This clonotype was found many times. This chain links TRBV4-2 with TRBJ2-5, with no clear D. Between the trimmed V and J ends, which lost 0 bases and 4 bases, there was a span of 12 bases. CDR3 length equals 15 residues. The V gene's germline CDR1 is LGHNA and CDR2 YNFKEQ. The DNA for the CDR3 is TGTGCCAGCAGCCAAGAGTCTAGAGTGGGAGAGACCCAGTACTTC. This codes for CASSQESRVGETQYF.

This clonotype has a handful of counts. J is TRBJ2-5 and V is TRBV28; D is ambiguous. With 0 bases removed from V and 5 bases from J, the gap between germline ends came to 10 bases. The CDR3 length is 14 residues. Germline-derived CDR1 and CDR2 are MDHEN and SYDVKM. CDR3: CASSLWPIRETQYF. The CDR3 region has the DNA TGTGCCAGCAGTTTATGGCCCATTAGGGAGACCCAGTACTTC.

V and J are TRBV7-2 and TRBJ1-3, with no clear D. Between the trimmed V and J ends, which lost 4 bases and 6 bases, there was a span of 16 bases. Germline assignment: CDR1 SGHTA and CDR2 FQGNSA. The CDR3 is 15 residues long. The CDR3 DNA reads as TGTGCCAGCAGCTGGCTTCGGGAGTTTGAAAACACCATATATTTT. As protein: CASSWLREFENTIYF. Complete variable domain (other parts from reference TRBV7-2 and TRBJ1-3): GAGVSQSPSNKVTEKGKDVELRCDPISGHTALYWYRQSLGQGLEFLIYFQGNSAPDKSGLPSDRFSAERTGGSVSTLTIQRTQQEDSAVYLCASSWLREFENTIYFGEGSWLTVV.

This clonotype was seen many times. This chain links TRBV4-2 with TRBJ2-3; TRBD2 matches at 10 bases. The CDR3 spans 16 residues. Per germline, CDR1 LGHNA and CDR2 YNFKEQ. Trimming at V came to 3 bases and at J to 2 bases, leaving 5 bases not matched to a gene. CDR3 in DNA: TGTGCCAGCAGCCAGCAACTAGCGGGAAACACAGATACGCAGTATTTT. Its protein product is CASSQQLAGNTDTQYF.

This clonotype was counted at least ten times. The V call is TRBV7-6, the J call TRBJ2-5, with D hard to call. Trimming pared 5 bases from V and 7 bases from J, leaving 11 bases between. This CDR3 comprises 12 residues. CDR1 and CDR2 from the germline V gene are SGHVS and FNYEAQ. CDR3 amino acids: CASSRSDGTQYF. The CDR3 DNA is TGTGCCAGCAGCCGGAGCGATGGGACCCAGTACTTC.

For this clonotype: A single base separates this from a much larger clone, so it may be a read error. The J gene is TRBJ2-3, the V gene TRBV11-2; 7 bases agree with TRBD2. Germline V CDR1 and CDR2: SGHAT, FQNNGV. This CDR3 comprises 15 residues. The CDR3 DNA reads as TGTGCCAGCAGCCGGACTAGAATTAGCATAGATACGCAGTATTTT. Its protein is CASSRTRISIDTQYF.

The table lists this clonotype with many counts. J is TRBJ2-7 and V is TRBV12-3 or TRBV12-4; 13 bases map to TRBD2. The CDR3 is 14 residues long. The V segment lost 4 bases and the J segment 10 bases; nucleotides outside the gene matches: 7. In DNA, the CDR3 is TGTGCCAGCAGTTCTGGACTAGCGGGAGCCCGACAGTACTTC. Translating it yields CASSSGLAGARQYF.

Only a few counts were recorded for this clonotype. The chain links TRBV18 to TRBJ1-5; D call uncertain. This CDR3 region has 13 residues. In germline, CDR1 is KGHSH, CDR2 LQKENI. V lost 3 bases to trimming and J lost 4 bases, with 7 bases between them. CDR3 loop: CASSPNTNQPQHF. CDR3 sequence (DNA): TGTGCCAGCTCACCGAACACTAATCAGCCCCAGCATTTT.

Comments on this clonotype: A read error is possible here, since a much larger clone lies one base away. This is likely a read error, given that the CDR3 carries no conserved phenylalanine or tryptophan at its end. V usage is TRBV5-6 and J usage is TRBJ2-5; 11 nucleotides match TRBD2. J gave up 0 bases and V 2 bases, and 3 bases lay outside the gene matches. The CDR3 contains 16 residues. The germline V gene has CDR1 SGHDT and CDR2 YYEEEE. CDR3 nucleotides: TGTGCCAGCAGCTTCCGGACTAGCGGGTACCAAGAGACCCAGTACCTC. It translates to CASSFRTSGYQETQYL.

Many counts were recorded for this clonotype. The chain couples TRBV2 to TRBJ2-2, with D perhaps TRBD1 (5 bases). CDR1 is SNHLY and CDR2 is FYNNEI in the germline V gene. V was shortened by 2 bases and J by 1 base, with 8 bases between the two germline ends. The length of the CDR3 is 15 residues. The CDR3 protein is CASSESRGNTGELFF. CDR3 bases: TGTGCCAGCAGTGAAAGTAGGGGGAACACCGGGGAGCTGTTTTTT.

Only one count was recorded for this clonotype. V usage is TRBV4-1 and J usage is TRBJ2-3; D remains ambiguous. The V gene's germline CDR1 is MGHRA and CDR2 YSYEKL. Trimming took 1 base from V and 2 from J, leaving 16 bases between them. The length of the CDR3 is 17 residues. CDR3 in amino acids: CASSQGLGSTYTDTQYF. In nucleotides, the CDR3 is TGCGCCAGCAGCCAAGGTCTTGGCAGTACTTACACAGATACGCAGTATTTT.

This clonotype was recorded at least ten times. The genes are TRBV29-1 and TRBJ2-7, with 9 bases identical to TRBD1. V dropped 7 bases and J dropped 6; count of bases not matched to a gene: 7. This CDR3 has 12 amino acids. CDR1 is SQVTM and CDR2 is ANQGSEA in the germline V gene. CDR3 sequence reads: CSARDRAPEQYF. CDR3 DNA: TGCAGCGCCCGGGACAGGGCCCCCGAGCAGTACTTC.

This clonotype was seen repeatedly, ten times or more. The V gene is TRBV7-9, the J gene TRBJ2-5, with 9 bases identical to TRBD2. J lost 5 bases, V lost 1 base, and 2 bases had no gene match. The germline V gene has CDR1 SEHNR and CDR2 FQNEAQ (reference sequence). This CDR3 has 14 residues. The CDR3 DNA sequence: TGTGCCAGCAGCTTAGGCGGGGGGGTGGAGACCCAGTACTTC. This translates into CASSLGGGVETQYF. The full variable domain, its missing parts supplied by reference TRBV7-9 and TRBJ2-5, is DTGVSQNPRHKITKRGQNVTFRCDPISEHNRLYWYRQTLGQGPEFLTYFQNEAQLEKSRLLSDRFSAERPKGSFSTLEIQRTEQGDSAMYLCASSLGGGVETQYFGPGTRLLVL.

This clonotype has a count of ten or more. The chain links TRBV20-1 to TRBJ1-5; D is ambiguous. Germline CDR1 is DFQATT and CDR2 is SNEGSKA (reference sequence). This CDR3 is built from 11 residues. With 6 bases removed from V and 3 bases from J, the gap between germline ends came to 6 bases. For the CDR3, the DNA is TGCAGTGCCATCCCCAATCAGCCCCAGCATTTT. It is translated as CSAIPNQPQHF.

This clonotype showed up many times. The chain links TRBV11-2 to TRBJ2-3; D unresolved. The germline V and J ends were trimmed by 5 bases and 7 bases, with 10 bases remaining between them. The CDR3 loop spans 12 amino acids. The germline CDR1 and CDR2 sequences are SGHAT and FQNNGV. CDR3 in DNA: TGTGCCAGCAGCCTAACTGCACATACGCAGTATTTT. It yields the protein CASSLTAHTQYF. Combining the CDR3 with reference TRBV11-2 and TRBJ2-3 gives the whole variable domain EAGVAQSPRYKIIEKRQSVAFWCNPISGHATLYWYQQILGQGPKLLIQFQNNGVVDDSQLPKDRFSAERLKGVDSTLKIQPAKLEDSAVYLCASSLTAHTQYFGPGTRLTVL.

This clonotype was seen repeatedly, ten times or more. V and J are TRBV7-2 and TRBJ2-7; no definite D call. The CDR3 has 17 amino acids. The V and J ends lost 2 bases and 6 bases respectively, with 23 bases between them. In germline, CDR1 is SGHTA, CDR2 FQGNSA. The CDR3 here is CASSLKLSEYRPGEQYF. In DNA, the CDR3 is TGTGCCAGCAGCTTAAAGTTGAGCGAGTACCGCCCTGGCGAGCAGTACTTC.

Remarks on this clonotype: Germline and junction disagree at one end, which may indicate a read error. The rearrangement joins TRBV3-1 to TRBJ2-1; 11 bases map to TRBD1. Germline-derived CDR1 and CDR2 are LGHDT and YNNKEL (reference sequence). The CDR3 runs 19 residues. CDR3 sequence reads: CASCQDRAGTGGDSGEQFF. The CDR3 DNA sequence: TGTGCCAGCTGCCAAGATAGGGCTGGGACAGGGGGTGATTCGGGTGAGCAGTTCTTC.

This clonotype was found many times. The J gene is TRBJ2-2, the V gene TRBV19, with TRBD1 matching 9 bases. Germline CDR1 LNHDA, CDR2 SQIVND (reference sequence). The trim removed 9 bases at V and 0 bases at J, leaving 8 bases unmatched. The length of the CDR3 is 16 residues. The CDR3: CASTGTGIPNTGELFF. The DNA for the CDR3 is TGTGCCAGCACCGGGACAGGGATTCCGAACACCGGGGAGCTGTTTTTT.

Comments on this clonotype: Germline and junction disagree at one end, which may indicate a read error. The chain employs TRBV7-2 and TRBJ2-3; TRBD2 aligns across 10 bases. The CDR3 is made up of 13 amino acids. The germline V gene has CDR1 SGHTA and CDR2 FQGNSA. The CDR3 DNA sequence: TGTGCCAGCAGCCCAAGCGGGAGGGATCCCCATTGTTTT. It encodes CASSPSGRDPHCF.

For this clonotype: Possible read error: a much larger clone is one base away. This chain joins TRBV2 and TRBJ2-1, with 10 bases that match TRBD2. Germline V gene data show CDR1 as SNHLY and CDR2 as FYNNEI. The CDR3 is 15 residues long. V dropped 6 bases and J dropped 8; count of bases not matched to a gene: 10. In nucleotides, the CDR3 is TGTGCCAGCAGGCGACCAGCGGGAGGGCCATATGAGCAGTTCTTC. It translates to CASRRPAGGPYEQFF.

This clonotype has a count of ten or more. The rearrangement links TRBV7-9 to TRBJ2-5, with 11 bases that match TRBD2. The CDR3 covers 14 residues. CDR1 and CDR2 (germline): SEHNR, FQNEAQ (reference sequence). Losses at the gene ends were 4 bases for V and 10 bases for J; bases not matched to a gene: 8. The CDR3 DNA reads TGTGCCAGCAGCTCTTCGACTAGCGGGACACTCCAGTACTTC. Translated, it gives CASSSSTSGTLQYF. The full variable domain, completed using reference TRBV7-9 and TRBJ2-5, is DTGVSQNPRHKITKRGQNVTFRCDPISEHNRLYWYRQTLGQGPEFLTYFQNEAQLEKSRLLSDRFSAERPKGSFSTLEIQRTEQGDSAMYLCASSSSTSGTLQYFGPGTRLLVL.

This clonotype was seen at least ten times. This chain uses TRBV27 with TRBJ2-5, with 8 bases fitting TRBD1. The CDR3 runs 16 residues. Losses at the gene ends were 6 bases for V and 5 bases for J; bases not matched to a gene: 14. The germline CDR1 and CDR2 sequences are MNHEY and SMNVEV (reference sequence). In nucleotides, the CDR3 is TGTGCCAGCAGCCTTAGGGGGACAGGCCTCAGGGAGACCCAGTACTTC. Its translation is CASSLRGTGLRETQYF.

This clonotype turned up a few times. Just one base apart from a much larger clone, this may be a read error. The chain uses TRBV19 and TRBJ1-6; D might be TRBD1 (6 bases). The germline CDR1 and CDR2 sequences are LNHDA and SQIVND (reference sequence). The V end was cut by 8 bases, the J end by 0 bases, with 23 bases between. There are 19 residues in the CDR3. CDR3: CASCRGGAGASSYNSPLHF. The CDR3 DNA is TGTGCCAGTTGTCGAGGTGGTGCAGGGGCGAGCTCCTATAATTCACCCCTCCACTTT.